The TCR beta chain under discussion was sequenced for a study of T cell responses to AZD1222 COVID-19 vaccine. The table came from immunoSEQ multiplex PCR; TCRdb's copy has only in-frame clones and leaves some out. The table lists nearly 95,000 clones, 85% to 90% of them singletons. Unmatched junction bases numbered 10, after V lost 4 bases and J lost 4 bases. Germline V lookup: CDR1 SGHRS, CDR2 YFSETQ. This CDR3 spans 15 amino acids. This clonotype was sampled from an adult in good health. The V gene is TRBV5-1, the J gene TRBJ1-2, with 7 bases that match TRBD1. Sequenced here: peripheral blood, sampled on day 0 of AZD1222 vaccination. The CDR3: CASSLGQVEFYGYTF. The DNA of the CDR3 is TGCGCCAGCAGCCTAGGACAGGTGGAGTTCTATGGCTACACCTTC.